Shown below are 19 T cell receptor beta chains from a single sample sequenced in a study of cytomegalovirus exposure and HLA in healthy donors (dated by TCRdb to 2016 to 2017). Preparation of the library involved the immunoSEQ multiplex PCR assay. For the multiplex PCR, a mixture combining 60 forward primers for TCR Vbeta segments and 13 reverse primers for TCR Jbeta segments was used. As stored in TCRdb, this immuneACCESS dataset retains in-frame rearrangements with V and J assigned. A fraction of the clones does not appear; measured against another copy, unresolved V genes explain less than half of the discrepancy, and the remainder lacks a known reason. The sample includes roughly 140,000 clones, with 80% observed a single time. In total, the top ten clones hold roughly 4.8% of the sample. The sequencing sample was made of PBMCs. The source is a middle-aged man in good health and CMV-seronegative.

The V gene is TRBV25-1, the J gene TRBJ2-3; D remains ambiguous. The CDR3 runs 16 residues. In germline, CDR1 is MGHDK, CDR2 SYGVNS. V lost 0 bases, J lost 0 bases, and 10 bases lay in between. This CDR3 is CASSEYSQLSTDTQYF. CDR3 nucleotide sequence: TGTGCCAGCAGTGAATATTCCCAACTTAGCACAGATACGCAGTATTTT.

J is TRBJ2-1 and V is TRBV18; D is undetermined. Germline-derived CDR1 and CDR2 are KGHSH and LQKENI. V dropped 1 base and J dropped 7 bases, with 14 bases sitting between them. CDR3 length equals 15 residues. The CDR3 spells CASSPQASLRNEQFF. The CDR3 region has the DNA TGTGCCAGCTCACCACAGGCCAGTTTGAGGAATGAGCAGTTCTTC.

The rearrangement joins TRBV7-2 to TRBJ2-6, with TRBD1 matching over 7 bases. Germline-derived CDR1 and CDR2 are SGHTA and FQGNSA. CDR3 size: 17 residues. V was clipped by 2 bases and J by 2 bases; unmatched bases: 6. The CDR3 DNA is TGTGCCAGCAGCTTAACAGGGGTCCAAACTGGGGCCAACGTCCTGACTTTC. Protein: CASSLTGVQTGANVLTF.

V is TRBV6-1 and J is TRBJ2-7; TRBD1 agrees at 9 bases. V lost 4 bases to trimming and J lost 2 bases; unmatched junction nucleotides: 12. The CDR3 loop spans 17 amino acids. CDR1 is MNHNS, CDR2 SASEGT, per germline. In nucleotides, the CDR3 is TGTGCCAGCAGTGTCTCGGTGCCAGGGACAGGGCCCTACGAGCAGTACTTC. Translated: CASSVSVPGTGPYEQYF.

This chain joins TRBV14 and TRBJ2-3; D remains ambiguous. Germline CDR1 reads SGHDN; CDR2 reads FVKESK. This CDR3 contains 14 residues. Deletions cut 3 bases from V and 6 bases from J, with 13 bases between. The chain's CDR3 is CASSQLERMDTQYF. CDR3 nucleotides: TGTGCCAGCAGCCAGTTGGAGAGGATGGATACGCAGTATTTT.

The gene calls are TRBV18 and TRBJ1-4; a weak D match, TRBD1 (5 bases). The germline V gene has CDR1 KGHSH and CDR2 LQKENI. V shed 4 bases and J shed 6 bases, with 15 bases lying between them. The CDR3 consists of 15 residues. The CDR3 DNA sequence: TGTGCCAGCTCACTCAAGGGGCCGGGTGATGAAAAACTGTTTTTT. Protein: CASSLKGPGDEKLFF.

The rearrangement links TRBV6-1 to TRBJ2-1; 8 bases agree with TRBD2. Per the germline V gene, CDR1 is MNHNS and CDR2 is SASEGT. This CDR3 contains 15 residues. J was trimmed by 4 bases and V by 8 bases; bases with no gene match: 10. This chain's CDR3 is CASGLRAGAYNEQFF. CDR3 DNA: TGTGCCAGCGGGCTAAGAGCGGGGGCATACAATGAGCAGTTCTTC.

This clone was recorded a few times. The V gene is TRBV28, the J gene TRBJ1-3; D gene ambiguous. Germline CDR1 is MDHEN and CDR2 is SYDVKM. The ends were cut back, 1 base at V and 0 bases at J, with 7 bases in the middle. The CDR3 is 15 amino acids. The CDR3 loop reads CASSLLASSGNTIYF. The CDR3 DNA follows: TGTGCCAGCAGTTTATTAGCGAGCTCTGGAAACACCATATATTTT.

In this sample, this clone turned up once. The chain has TRBV5-1 and TRBJ2-3; 10 bases agree with TRBD1. The CDR3 is made up of 16 amino acids. Germline loops: CDR1 SGHRS, CDR2 YFSETQ. V lost 0 bases to trimming and J lost 2 bases; unmatched junction nucleotides: 3. DNA for the CDR3: TGCGCCAGCAGCTTGGATGGGACAGGGGCCACAGATACGCAGTATTTT. Protein: CASSLDGTGATDTQYF.

The chain is built from TRBV5-1 and TRBJ2-5; possibly TRBD2 for D (6 bases). This CDR3 comprises 14 residues. V lost 0 bases to trimming and J lost 5 bases, with 11 bases between them. CDR1 is SGHRS and CDR2 is YFSETQ in the germline V gene. The CDR3 nucleotides are TGCGCCAGCAGCTTGGGGGGGAGGTTGGAGACCCAGTACTTC. It yields the protein CASSLGGRLETQYF.

The CDR3 sequence: CATGTESYEQYF. CDR3 nucleotide sequence: TGTGCCACCGGGACAGAAAGTTACGAGCAGTACTTC. This chain joins TRBV10-3 and TRBJ2-7; 7 bases agree with TRBD1. The CDR3 runs 12 residues. CDR1 is ENHRY, CDR2 SYGVKD, per germline. After removal of 10 bases from V and 4 bases from J, the junction contained 7 bases not matched to a gene.

V and J are TRBV5-1 and TRBJ1-2; D gene unclear. Looked up from germline, CDR1 is SGHRS and CDR2 is YFSETQ. The CDR3 contains 15 residues. V lost 0 bases to trimming and J lost 2 bases, with 11 bases between them. CDR3 sequence (DNA): TGCGCCAGCAGCTTGGGGCGGGCTCCAAACTATGGCTACACCTTC. Protein product: CASSLGRAPNYGYTF.

This clone has just a few counts. CDR3 DNA: TGCGCCAGCAGCCAAGGACAAGAATTCAAGAATTCACCCCTCCACTTT. Its translation is CASSQGQEFKNSPLHF. V is TRBV4-1 and J is TRBJ1-6; D uncertain. The ends were cut back, 1 base at V and 7 bases at J, with 14 bases in the middle. The CDR3 length is 16 residues. Germline-derived CDR1 and CDR2 are MGHRA and YSYEKL.

The J gene is TRBJ1-2, the V gene TRBV28, with a possible D match to TRBD1 (6 bases). V was shortened by 6 bases and J by 4 bases, with 15 bases between the two germline ends. The V gene's germline CDR1 is MDHEN and CDR2 SYDVKM. CDR3 length: 14 amino acids. CDR3 in amino acids: CASSQDSQLYGYTF. The CDR3 coding sequence is TGTGCCAGCAGCCAGGACAGCCAACTCTATGGCTACACCTTC.

The V and J genes are TRBV19 and TRBJ1-1; no clear D gene. This CDR3 contains 13 residues. V was cut by 0 bases and J by 1 base, with 3 bases left in between. From germline, CDR1 is LNHDA and CDR2 SQIVND (reference sequence). The CDR3 loop reads CASSIDRNTEAFF. The CDR3 DNA follows: TGTGCCAGTAGTATAGACAGGAACACTGAAGCTTTCTTT.

The DNA for the CDR3 is TGCGCCAGCTCTAAAGGGGCTCCCAACTATGGCTACACCTTC. Translating gives CASSKGAPNYGYTF. The chain uses TRBV23-1 and TRBJ1-2; tentative D call: TRBD1 (5 bases). TRBV23-1 is an ORF, with its function uncertain. The CDR3 is 14 residues long. The V and J ends lost 8 bases and 2 bases respectively, with 15 bases between them.

The chain joins TRBV6-1 to TRBJ2-7; D is perhaps TRBD1 (6 bases). Germline values: CDR1 MNHNS, CDR2 SASEGT. The V end was cut by 10 bases, the J end by 0 bases, with 16 bases between. This CDR3 region has 14 residues. This CDR3 is CATSTGASSYEQYF. DNA of the CDR3: TGTGCCACCTCGACAGGAGCAAGCTCCTACGAGCAGTACTTC.

Only a few counts were recorded for this clone. The chain carries TRBV28 and TRBJ2-6; tentatively, D is TRBD1 (6 bases). CDR3 size: 18 residues. Trimming cost V 3 bases and J 1 base, with 16 bases left between them. Germline CDR1 MDHEN, CDR2 SYDVKM. CDR3 sequence reads: CASSLTGVGGSGANVLTF. For the CDR3, the DNA is TGTGCCAGCAGTTTGACCGGGGTAGGGGGTTCTGGGGCCAACGTCCTGACTTTC.

The chain carries TRBV30 and TRBJ2-3; 8 bases are shared with TRBD2. The CDR3 is 14 residues long. With 3 bases clipped from V and 5 bases from J, the junction kept 7 bases outside the gene matches. Germline V gene sequence: CDR1 GTSNPN, CDR2 SVGIG (reference sequence). CDR3 sequence (DNA): TGTGCCTGGAGCCGGGGGGGCAGTCGAGATACGCAGTATTTT. Its translation: CAWSRGGSRDTQYF. Full variable domain (missing parts from reference TRBV30 and TRBJ2-3): SQTIHQWPATLVQPVGSPLSLECTVEGTSNPNLYWYRQAAGRGLQLLFYSVGIGQISSEVPQNLSASRPQDRQFILSSKKLLLSDSGFYLCAWSRGGSRDTQYFGPGTRLTVL.